These 20 T cell receptor beta chains originate from one sample sequenced in a study of early T cells in non-severe SARS-CoV-2 infection. MiXCR, run by TCRdb on the 5' RACE reads, gives a single entry per CDR3 protein. The sample lists approximately 73,000 distinct CDR3 sequences, about 11% occurring once. Sequencing input: whole blood. The receptors here all came from an adult who was a healthcare worker with PCR-confirmed SARS-CoV-2 infection or an uninfected control (not recorded which).

V usage is TRBV7-9 and J usage is TRBJ2-4; no clear D. Germline V CDR1 and CDR2: SEHNR, FQNEAQ (reference sequence). The CDR3 runs to 18 residues. V lost 5 bases, J lost 1 base, and 21 bases lay in between. This CDR3 is CASSPTFNSGGAKNIQYF. The CDR3 DNA reads as TGTGCCAGCAGCCCAACGTTTAACAGTGGTGGGGCCAAAAACATTCAGTACTTC.

Many counts were recorded for this clonotype. The chain employs TRBV12-3 or TRBV12-4 and TRBJ1-2, with 12 bases that match TRBD1. This CDR3 has 16 residues. After removal of 6 bases from V and 3 bases from J, the junction contained 8 bases not matched to a gene. CDR3 coding DNA: TGTGCCAGCAGCCGGGACAGGGGGCGCGGGTACTATGGCTACACCTTC. As protein: CASSRDRGRGYYGYTF.

This sequence joins TRBV29-1 and TRBJ2-2; 8 bases agree with TRBD1. CDR1 is SQVTM and CDR2 is ANQGSEA in the germline V gene. CDR3 length: 16 amino acids. J was trimmed by 0 bases and V by 3 bases; bases with no gene match: 6. CDR3 in DNA: TGCAGCGTTGATCCAGGGGGCCCATCGAACACCGGGGAGCTGTTTTTT. Encoded protein: CSVDPGGPSNTGELFF.

The V gene is TRBV18, the J gene TRBJ2-5, with D hard to call. Trimming took off 3 bases at V and 5 bases at J, with 10 bases between the two ends. Germline-derived CDR1 and CDR2 are KGHSH and LQKENI. This CDR3 has 13 amino acids. CDR3 nucleotides: TGTGCCAGCTCACCGGCAGGACGGGAGACCCAGTACTTC. Translated, it gives CASSPAGRETQYF.

The chain combines TRBV9 with TRBJ1-6, with D unclear. CDR1 and CDR2 from the germline V gene are SGDLS and YYNGEE. The CDR3 is made up of 14 amino acids. V lost 4 bases and J 10 bases, leaving 15 bases between the germline ends. The chain's CDR3 is CASSPPMIASPLHF. The CDR3 coding sequence is TGTGCCAGCAGCCCGCCGATGATAGCCTCACCCCTCCACTTT.

This clonotype was recorded at least ten times. J is TRBJ2-5 and V is TRBV12-5, with D uncertain. The germline V gene has CDR1 LGHNT and CDR2 FRNRAP. This CDR3 spans 15 amino acids. The V gene lost 2 bases and the J gene lost 2 bases, with 12 bases spanning the gap. Here the CDR3 reads CASGLLGGEQETQYF. The CDR3 nucleotides are TGTGCTAGTGGTTTGCTGGGTGGGGAACAAGAGACCCAGTACTTC.

J is TRBJ1-2 and V is TRBV6-5; no definite D call. V was clipped by 7 bases and J by 4 bases, with 10 bases between them. The CDR3 length is 12 residues. Per the germline V gene, CDR1 is MNHEY and CDR2 is SVGAGI. Here the CDR3 reads CASKGGGYGYTF. The CDR3 DNA is TGTGCCAGCAAAGGAGGTGGCTATGGCTACACCTTC.

This sequence joins TRBV12-3 or TRBV12-4 and TRBJ1-1, with unresolved D. The V end was cut by 1 base, the J end by 1 base, with 7 bases between. The CDR3 is 14 amino acids. CDR3 DNA: TGTGCCAGCAGTTTAGTAGCAAAGAACACTGAAGCTTTCTTT. Translation gives CASSLVAKNTEAFF.

This clonotype has ten or more counts. The rearrangement uses TRBV6-5 and TRBJ2-1; D perhaps matches TRBD2 (6 bases). The CDR3 totals 16 residues. Trimming removed 2 bases from V and 4 bases from J, with 15 bases in between. Germline loops: CDR1 MNHEY, CDR2 SVGAGI. CDR3 protein: CASSYPSEGMYNEQFF. Here the CDR3 DNA reads TGTGCCAGCAGTTACCCGTCGGAGGGAATGTACAATGAGCAGTTCTTC.

The genes are TRBV5-1 and TRBJ1-1, with unresolved D. In germline, CDR1 is SGHRS, CDR2 YFSETQ. Trimming took off 4 bases at V and 4 bases at J, with 14 bases between the two ends. The CDR3 totals 14 residues. This CDR3 reads CASSLGIDTTEAFF. DNA for the CDR3: TGCGCCAGCAGCCTTGGAATCGACACCACTGAAGCTTTCTTT.

This clonotype showed up many times. V gene TRBV29-1 combines with J gene TRBJ2-5, with 14 nucleotides matching TRBD2. Germline V gene sequence: CDR1 SQVTM, CDR2 ANQGSEA. The CDR3 has 14 residues. With V trimmed by 4 bases and J by 4 bases, 2 bases remained unmatched. The CDR3 DNA sequence: TGCAGCGTTGGCGGGACTAGCGGGGGAGAGACCCAGTACTTC. This gives the protein CSVGGTSGGETQYF.

This clonotype was counted between two and nine times. One junction end does not reproduce the germline sequence, and a read error may be involved. V gene TRBV3-1 combines with J gene TRBJ2-7, with D unresolved. The CDR3 has 11 residues. Germline V gives CDR1 LGHDT, CDR2 YNNKEL (reference sequence). For the CDR3, the DNA is TGTGCCAGCAGAGGACCTTACGAGCAGTGCTTC. This codes for CASRGPYEQCF.

This clonotype was counted many times. The chain combines TRBV20-1 with TRBJ2-1; no firm D call. Trimming stripped 0 bases from V and 0 bases from J, with 12 bases between. Germline V gene lookup returns CDR1 DFQATT and CDR2 SNEGSKA (reference sequence). The CDR3 has 16 amino acids. The CDR3 spells CSARDATRISYNEQFF. The CDR3 DNA reads TGCAGTGCTAGAGATGCGACACGTATCTCCTACAATGAGCAGTTCTTC.

The chain carries TRBV5-1 and TRBJ2-3; D may be TRBD2 (6 bases). The V end lost 0 bases, the J end lost 2 bases, and 10 bases lay between the germline ends. In germline, CDR1 is SGHRS, CDR2 YFSETQ. CDR3 length equals 15 residues. The CDR3 region has the DNA TGCGCCAGCAGCTTGGGGGCGGGACTCACAGATACGCAGTATTTT. Its protein is CASSLGAGLTDTQYF.

This clonotype occurred many times. The chain joins TRBV12-3 or TRBV12-4 to TRBJ2-7; TRBD2 is a possible D gene (5 bases). V was clipped by 6 bases and J by 3 bases, with 18 bases between them. The CDR3 totals 15 residues. In DNA form, the CDR3 reads TGTGCCAGCAGCCCGAATGAGGGTGCCTACTACGAGCAGTACTTC. Protein sequence: CASSPNEGAYYEQYF.

This clonotype turned up a few times. The DNA for the CDR3 is TGCGCCAGCAGCTTTGGGGGAATGGGTCAGCCCCAGCATTTT. Translating it yields CASSFGGMGQPQHF. This chain links TRBV5-1 with TRBJ1-5; TRBD1 might be the D (5 bases). With 2 bases removed from V and 6 bases from J, the gap between germline ends came to 12 bases. The CDR3 loop spans 14 amino acids. Germline V gives CDR1 SGHRS, CDR2 YFSETQ.

In DNA, the CDR3 is TGTGCCAGCATCACACGGGGGTCTAGCGGGGGTTACGAGCAGTACTTC. This sequence encodes CASITRGSSGGYEQYF. The chain has TRBV6-5 and TRBJ2-7; 10 nucleotides line up with TRBD2. CDR1 MNHEY and CDR2 SVGAGI come from the germline V gene. The CDR3 has 16 amino acids. The ends lost 7 bases at V and 4 bases at J; junction bases unmatched: 13.

This sequence joins TRBV9 and TRBJ1-2, with 7 bases fitting TRBD1. Germline V gene sequence: CDR1 SGDLS, CDR2 YYNGEE. This CDR3 has 14 residues. V lost 3 bases to trimming and J lost 2 bases; unmatched junction nucleotides: 4. Here the CDR3 DNA reads TGTGCCAGCAGCGCGCAACAGGGGAACTATGGCTACACCTTC. Translation gives CASSAQQGNYGYTF.

This clonotype was counted at least ten times. Here the CDR3 reads CSANGPGNTIYF. The CDR3, as DNA: TGCAGTGCTAATGGACCGGGAAACACCATATATTTT. The chain has TRBV20-1 and TRBJ1-3; D gene uncertain. V lost 4 bases, J lost 4 bases, and 8 bases lay in between. CDR3 length: 12 residues. Germline V gene data show CDR1 as DFQATT and CDR2 as SNEGSKA (reference sequence).

The rearrangement uses TRBV29-1 and TRBJ1-1, with D tentatively TRBD1 (6 bases). From germline, CDR1 is SQVTM and CDR2 ANQGSEA. V lost 3 bases, J lost 1 base, and 9 bases lay in between. The CDR3 is 13 amino acids. As DNA, the CDR3 is TGCAGCGTTGACAGGGGTCGGAACACTGAAGCTTTCTTT. Translation: CSVDRGRNTEAFF.